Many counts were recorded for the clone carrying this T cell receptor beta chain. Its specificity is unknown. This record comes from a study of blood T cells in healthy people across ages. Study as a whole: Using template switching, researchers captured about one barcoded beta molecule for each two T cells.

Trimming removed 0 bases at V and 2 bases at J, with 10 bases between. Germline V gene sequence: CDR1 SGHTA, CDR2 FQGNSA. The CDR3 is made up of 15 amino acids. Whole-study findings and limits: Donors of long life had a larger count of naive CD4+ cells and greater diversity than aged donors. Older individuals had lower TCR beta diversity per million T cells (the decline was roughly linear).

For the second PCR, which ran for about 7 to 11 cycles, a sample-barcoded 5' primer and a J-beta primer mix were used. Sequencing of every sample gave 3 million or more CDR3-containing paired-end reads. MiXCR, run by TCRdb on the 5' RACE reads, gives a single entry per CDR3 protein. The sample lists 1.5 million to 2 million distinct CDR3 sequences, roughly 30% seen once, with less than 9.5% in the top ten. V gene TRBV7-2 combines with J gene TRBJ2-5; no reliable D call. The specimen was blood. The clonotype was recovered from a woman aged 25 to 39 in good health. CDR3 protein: CASSLALTAQETQYF. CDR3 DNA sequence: TGTGCCAGCAGCTTAGCGCTAACGGCTCAAGAGACCCAGTACTTC.